The clone carrying this T cell receptor (beta chain) was counted ten times or more. Its target is not known. Time point described: longitudinal time-point 3. 2 million unsorted PBMCs were stored in RNAlater at -80 °C before RNA extraction. These data are taken from a study of neurological immune-mediated disorders. Overall study results and limits: In HTLV-1-associated myelopathy, TCR clonal expansion was greatest, whereas multiple sclerosis had the least, falling below healthy controls. There were no CDR3 amino acid sequences shared by expanded clones across subjects, a result suggesting private repertoires in all groups.

One entry per CDR3 protein, called by TCRdb with MiXCR from the 5' RACE reads. The sample includes under 130,000 distinct CDR3 sequences, more than 10% of them seen just once. The V and J ends lost 0 bases and 4 bases respectively, with 13 bases between them. Germline V gives CDR1 SGHRS, CDR2 YFSETQ. The CDR3 contains 15 residues. Sequencing was performed on PBMCs. This TCR was recovered from a female donor with HTLV-1-associated myelopathy (HAM/TSP). The rearrangement uses TRBV5-1 and TRBJ1-2, with D maybe TRBD1 (6 bases). The CDR3 loop reads CASSLVRGASYGYTF. CDR3 bases: TGCGCCAGCAGCTTGGTCAGGGGTGCGAGCTATGGCTACACCTTC.